This is a list of T cell receptor beta chains from one sample in a study of blood T cells in healthy people across ages. TCRdb re-called the 5' RACE reads through MiXCR, storing one row per CDR3 protein. Of approximately 730,000 distinct CDR3 sequences listed, roughly 53% are singletons. The sample taken for sequencing was blood. Receptors were obtained from a man at least 80 years old in good health. Each CDR3 is given without its conserved first and last residue. Each record gives: CDR3 protein, J gene, clone size, V gene. Some rows mark clone size as missing; the rest say once, few, many or name a class of expanded clone.

cdr3_aa: ASSPGTGGLNTEAF
j_call: TRBJ1-1
clone_size: NA
v_call: TRBV7-9

cdr3_aa: ASSAGQPVYNSPLH
j_call: TRBJ1-6
clone_size: NA
v_call: TRBV5-5

cdr3_aa: ASSLDTRTDTQY
j_call: TRBJ2-3
clone_size: few
v_call: TRBV5-1

cdr3_aa: SARDGILGGYT
j_call: TRBJ1-2
clone_size: NA
v_call: TRBV20-1

cdr3_aa: SARDLQGLNEQY
j_call: TRBJ2-7
clone_size: NA
v_call: TRBV20-1

cdr3_aa: ASSAGRNYNEQF
j_call: TRBJ2-1
clone_size: NA
v_call: TRBV4-1

cdr3_aa: ASSLEGGGGAETQY
j_call: TRBJ2-5
clone_size: few
v_call: TRBV7-3

cdr3_aa: ASSESAGEQETQY
j_call: TRBJ2-5
clone_size: NA
v_call: TRBV6-1

cdr3_aa: ASSDSLTGVGGYNEQF
j_call: TRBJ2-1
clone_size: NA
v_call: TRBV10-2

cdr3_aa: SVEDRLLSGNTEAF
j_call: TRBJ1-1
clone_size: NA
v_call: TRBV29-1

cdr3_aa: ASSPLRAGVATDTQY
j_call: TRBJ2-3
clone_size: NA
v_call: TRBV6-2/TRBV6-3

cdr3_aa: ASTIPSTDTQY
j_call: TRBJ2-3
clone_size: few
v_call: TRBV7-2

cdr3_aa: SVPTSGSGRYAY
j_call: TRBJ2-3
clone_size: NA
v_call: TRBV29-1

cdr3_aa: ASRDGQGLAGGSKNIQY
j_call: TRBJ2-4
clone_size: NA
v_call: TRBV27

cdr3_aa: ASGSLAGGPPETQY
j_call: NA
clone_size: few
v_call: TRBV28

cdr3_aa: ASSPGGAGVNEQF
j_call: TRBJ2-1
clone_size: NA
v_call: TRBV12-3/TRBV12-4

cdr3_aa: ASSFERTFINYGYT
j_call: TRBJ1-2
clone_size: NA
v_call: TRBV4-1

cdr3_aa: ASSPQGGPNYGYT
j_call: TRBJ1-2
clone_size: NA
v_call: TRBV6-1

cdr3_aa: SVGLAGGPSYEQY
j_call: TRBJ2-7
clone_size: many
v_call: TRBV29-1

cdr3_aa: AISETQGLNQPQH
j_call: TRBJ1-5
clone_size: few
v_call: TRBV10-3

cdr3_aa: ASSQDSSEQY
j_call: NA
clone_size: few
v_call: TRBV5-1

cdr3_aa: ASIEGASRAHRDAY
j_call: TRBJ2-3
clone_size: NA
v_call: TRBV6-1